The rows below give T cell receptor beta chains drawn from one sample of a study of human T cells and chemical hapten exposure. TCRdb re-derived calls from the RACE reads in MiXCR, one entry per CDR3 protein. The sample shows some 380,000 distinct CDR3 sequences, more than 4.5% of them seen only once. The input for sequencing was whole blood, taken in connection with sensitization to the hapten diphenylcyclopropenone (DPC). These receptors all come from a woman aged 45-60 years with alopecia areata. Some clones in this sample may be carry-over from other donors' samples. Both conserved end residues are part of each CDR3. Each record gives: V gene, D gene, J gene, clone size, CDR3 DNA, CDR3 protein. D genes are given only for firm matches. Clone size is not always given. Where it is, it says once, few, many or a class for expanded clones.

>TRBV3-1|-|TRBJ1-2|few
TGTGCCAGCAGCCAAGTCCGGGTCGGCGGCTACACCTTC
CASSQVRVGGYTF
>TRBV29-1|-|TRBJ2-7|few
TGCAGCGCCACCCGGGGCTCCACCTACGAGCAGTACTTC
CSATRGSTYEQYF
>TRBV12-3/TRBV12-4|TRBD1|TRBJ2-7|many
TGTGCCAGCAGTCGGACAGGGGGCTCCTACGAGCAGTACTTC
CASSRTGGSYEQYF
>TRBV30|-|TRBJ1-1|-
TGTGCCTGGAGTCGATCGACGGCTCTGAACACTGAAGCTTTCTTT
CAWSRSTALNTEAFF
>TRBV19|-|TRBJ1-5|many
TGTGCCAGTAGTGGGGAGGACATCTATAGCAATCAGCCCCAGCATTTT
CASSGEDIYSNQPQHF
>TRBV2|TRBD1|TRBJ1-5|many
TGTGCCAGCACCCTGGACAGGGGTCAGCCCCAGCATTTT
CASTLDRGQPQHF
>TRBV4-1|TRBD1|TRBJ1-1|many
TGCGCCAGCAGCCCGACAGGGGGATTAACTGAAGCTTTCTTT
CASSPTGGLTEAFF
>TRBV6-5|-|TRBJ1-1|many
TGTGCCAGCAGTGCTTCTCCGACGAACACTGAAGCTTTCTTT
CASSASPTNTEAFF
>TRBV11-2|TRBD2|TRBJ2-7|many
TGTGCCAGCAGCTTAGACCCTAGCGGAACCTACGAGCAGTACTTC
CASSLDPSGTYEQYF
>TRBV5-1|-|TRBJ1-2|few
TGCGCCAGCCGAACCCTCTTGGGTAGCGATGGCTACACCTTC
CASRTLLGSDGYTF
>TRBV5-1|TRBD1|TRBJ2-3|many
TGCGCCAGCAGCTTTGGGGGACAGGGGTCAGATACGCAGTATTTT
CASSFGGQGSDTQYF
>TRBV11-2|TRBD1|TRBJ2-1|many
TGTGCCAGCAGCCTACGGACAGGGGGCTGGAATGAGCAGTTCTTC
CASSLRTGGWNEQFF
>TRBV27|-|TRBJ1-4|many
TGTGCCAGCAGTTTGGTGGGGGTGCGGGAAAAACTGTTTTTT
CASSLVGVREKLFF
>TRBV11-2|-|TRBJ2-4|few
TGTGCCAGCAGCTCCTTGAGCGGTCTAGCCAAAAACATTCAGTACTTC
CASSSLSGLAKNIQYF
>TRBV6-6|-|TRBJ2-7|few
TGTGCCAGCAAATACGACGCAGGGTACGAGCAGTACTTC
CASKYDAGYEQYF
>TRBV28|TRBD1|TRBJ1-4|-
TGTGCCAGCAGCACCACCGCCGGGACAGTCAATGAAAAACTGTTTTTT
CASSTTAGTVNEKLFF
>TRBV11-2|-|TRBJ2-3|many
TGTGCCAGCAGCTTAGATCCGGGAGATACGCAGTATTTT
CASSLDPGDTQYF
>TRBV28|TRBD1|TRBJ1-1|-
TGTGCCAGCAACTACAGGGGGAGAGGCACTGAAGCTTTCTTT
CASNYRGRGTEAFF
>TRBV7-9|TRBD2|TRBJ2-7|many
TGTGCCAGCAGCGAGGGACTAGCCGGTGACGAGCAGTACTTC
CASSEGLAGDEQYF
>TRBV9|TRBD2|TRBJ2-7|-
TGTGCCAGCAGCTCAAAGACTAGCGGGAACCCCTACGAGCAGTACTTC
CASSSKTSGNPYEQYF
>TRBV18|TRBD1|TRBJ2-7|many
TGTGCCAGCTCGCACCCCCGACAGGGGGAGACCCACGAGCAGTACTTC
CASSHPRQGETHEQYF
>TRBV5-1|-|TRBJ2-7|-
TGCGCCAGCAGCTTAGACGGGACTTCAACCTCCTACGAGCAGTACTTC
CASSLDGTSTSYEQYF
>TRBV12-3/TRBV12-4|TRBD1|TRBJ1-6|-
TGTGCCAGCAGTCCGGGGGACAGGGATAATTCACCCCTCCACTTT
CASSPGDRDNSPLHF
>TRBV11-2|-|TRBJ1-3|few
TGTGCCAGCAGGATGACAGGTCCCCGTGGAAACACCATATATTTT
CASRMTGPRGNTIYF
>TRBV12-3/TRBV12-4|TRBD2|TRBJ2-1|many
TGTGCCAGCGGAAGACTAGCGGAGCAGTTCTTC
CASGRLAEQFF
>TRBV11-2|TRBD1|TRBJ1-1|many
TGTGCCAGCAGCCCAACACCGGGACAGGGGGTCCTGAACACTGAAGCTTTCTTT
CASSPTPGQGVLNTEAFF
>TRBV6-5|-|TRBJ2-3|many
TGTGCCAGCAGGCCACACGGGACATCTAGCACAGATACGCAGTATTTT
CASRPHGTSSTDTQYF
>TRBV19|TRBD1|TRBJ2-2|-
TGTGCCAGTAGTGCCAGACAGGGGGCGAACACCGGGGAGCTGTTTTTT
CASSARQGANTGELFF
>TRBV12-3/TRBV12-4|TRBD1|TRBJ2-5|-
TGTGCCAGCAGTCCGCTTGGGGCAGGGGGACAGTTAATCAAGAGAACCCAGTACTTC
CASSPLGAGGQLIKRTQYF
>TRBV5-1|-|TRBJ1-4|few
TGCGCCAACGCAAATGGTAATGAAAAACTGTTTTTT
CANANGNEKLFF
>TRBV12-3/TRBV12-4|-|TRBJ1-2|-
TGTGCCAGCAGTTTAAAGGGGATTGCCGACACCTTC
CASSLKGIADTF
>TRBV10-2|-|TRBJ1-1|many
TGCGCCAGCAGAGACATGAACACTGAAGCTTTCTTT
CASRDMNTEAFF
>TRBV3-1|-|TRBJ1-2|-
TGTGCCAGCAGCCAAGATGCGAGAAGAGCCTATGGCTACACCTTC
CASSQDARRAYGYTF
>TRBV29-1|TRBD1|TRBJ2-3|-
TGCAGCGTTGGAGAGACAGGGGGCACAGATACGCAGTATTTT
CSVGETGGTDTQYF
>TRBV11-2|-|TRBJ2-1|many
TGTGCCAGCAGCCTCAATAAGGGGAATGAGCAGTTCTTC
CASSLNKGNEQFF
>TRBV5-1|-|TRBJ1-4|many
TGCGCCAGCAGCTTGGGGACAATGAGTGAAAAACTGTTTTTT
CASSLGTMSEKLFF
>TRBV15|-|TRBJ1-5|-
TGTGCCACCAGCAGAGAGGACTCCCCTAGCAATCAGCCCCAGCATTTT
CATSREDSPSNQPQHF
>TRBV28|-|TRBJ2-3|few
TGTGCCAGCAGTTTCGGGACTTTGGGCACAGATACGCAGTATTTT
CASSFGTLGTDTQYF
>TRBV24-1|-|TRBJ2-3|-
TGTGCCACCAGTGATTTTGGGCGGGTCCGAGGGGATACGCAGTATTTT
CATSDFGRVRGDTQYF
>TRBV12-3/TRBV12-4|TRBD2|TRBJ2-3|-
TGTGCCAGCAGTTTTTCGTTGAGCGGGGGTACAGATACGCAGTATTTT
CASSFSLSGGTDTQYF
>TRBV13|TRBD2|TRBJ2-3|many
TGTGCCAGCAGCTTAGGAGGGCTAGCGGGACGAACAGATACGCAGTATTTT
CASSLGGLAGRTDTQYF
>TRBV7-9|-|TRBJ1-1|-
TGTGCCAGCAGCCATCCGATGGACACTGAAGCTTTCTTT
CASSHPMDTEAFF
>TRBV3-1|TRBD1|TRBJ1-2|many
TGTGCCAGCAGTCCGAAACAGGGGATCGATGGCTACACCTTC
CASSPKQGIDGYTF
>TRBV12-3/TRBV12-4|TRBD1|TRBJ2-2|few
TGTGCCAGCAGTCGGGACAGGGAGGGTGGTGAGCTGTTTTTT
CASSRDREGGELFF
>TRBV28|-|TRBJ2-7|-
TGTGCCAGCAGTTTTATCGAGCAGTACTTC
CASSFIEQYF
>TRBV16|TRBD1|TRBJ1-2|many
TGTGCCAGCAGCCGACTAACGACGGGACAGGGGAGGGATGGCTACACCTTC
CASSRLTTGQGRDGYTF
>TRBV3-1|-|TRBJ2-5|many
TGTGCCAGCAGCCAAGAAGAACGAGGGTTGGAGACCCAGTACTTC
CASSQEERGLETQYF
>TRBV11-2|TRBD1|TRBJ1-1|few
TGTGCCAGCAGCTACAGGGGGACGACTGAAGCTTTCTTT
CASSYRGTTEAFF
>TRBV29-1|-|TRBJ2-7|many
TGCAGCGCTGGGGCTGGGGCCGAGGGCCACGAGCAGTACTTC
CSAGAGAEGHEQYF
>TRBV6-5|TRBD2|TRBJ2-1|many
TGTGCCAGCAGCCCCTCCCGCGGGAGAAATGAGCAGTTCTTC
CASSPSRGRNEQFF
>TRBV3-1|TRBD1|TRBJ1-4|few
TGTGCCAGCAGCCAAGATCTCGCGAGGGTACAGGGGAATGAAAAACTGTTTTTT
CASSQDLARVQGNEKLFF
>TRBV20-1|-|TRBJ1-5|many
TGCAGTGCTAGAGATAGTCAGCCCCAGCATTTT
CSARDSQPQHF
>TRBV11-2|-|TRBJ2-4|-
TGTGCCAGCAGCTTAGATCGAAGGAGGGGATTGAGGGTGGCCAAAAACATTCAGTACTTC
CASSLDRRRGLRVAKNIQYF